The 25 T cell receptor beta chains in this list originate from one sample, sequenced in a study of T-cell reconstitution after alpha-beta-depleted transplantation in children. Unique molecular identifiers were incorporated when the TCRbeta library was constructed. TCRdb re-analysed the PCR reads in MiXCR, keeping a single row per CDR3 protein. The sample lists about half a million distinct CDR3 sequences, around 13% seen once, with approximately 5.4% in the top ten. The sequencing here drew on PBMCs from the stem cell graft donor, taken from the stem cell graft. Receptors originate from a human donor who donated a stem cell graft to a child with combined immunodeficiency.

This clonotype showed up just a few times. The rearrangement uses TRBV5-1 and TRBJ2-3; no firm D call. Looked up from germline, CDR1 is SGHRS and CDR2 is YFSETQ. The V end lost 1 base, the J end lost 8 bases, and 8 bases lay between the germline ends. The CDR3 sequence is 12 residues long. CDR3 nucleotide sequence: TGCGCCAGCAGCTTGTCCGGATCTACGCAGTATTTT. Protein sequence: CASSLSGSTQYF.

This clonotype was counted between two and nine times. The chain uses TRBV7-6 and TRBJ2-3, with D possibly matching TRBD2 (6 bases). CDR1 and CDR2 (germline): SGHVS, FNYEAQ. V lost 1 base and J lost 2, with 13 bases in between. There are 16 residues in the CDR3. The CDR3 here is CASSLVAGGTTDTQYF. The CDR3 DNA is TGTGCCAGCAGCTTAGTGGCCGGGGGAACCACAGATACGCAGTATTTT. Variable domain in full (rest from reference TRBV7-6 and TRBJ2-3): GAGVSQSPRYKVTKRGQDVALRCDPISGHVSLYWYRQALGQGPEFLTYFNYEAQQDKSGLPNDRFSAERPEGSISTLTIQRTEQRDSAMYRCASSLVAGGTTDTQYFGPGTRLTVL.

In its sample, this clonotype was seen a few times. This rearrangement joins TRBV3-1 to TRBJ2-1, with TRBD2 as a possible D gene (6 bases). This CDR3 region has 14 residues. Trimming cost V 4 bases and J 6 bases, with 13 bases left between them. CDR1 is LGHDT and CDR2 is YNNKEL in the germline V gene (reference sequence). CDR3 residues: CASSRLGTFNEQFF. DNA for the CDR3: TGTGCCAGCAGCCGACTAGGGACTTTCAATGAGCAGTTCTTC.

In DNA form, the CDR3 reads TGTGCCACCTACAGGGGCAAGAACACTGAAGCTTTCTTT. Translated, it gives CATYRGKNTEAFF. This rearrangement joins TRBV6-5 to TRBJ1-1, with 7 nucleotides matching TRBD1. Germline loops: CDR1 MNHEY, CDR2 SVGAGI. V trimming: 10 bases; J trimming: 1 base; junction bases outside the gene matches: 6. The CDR3 covers 13 residues.

This clonotype has at least ten counts. The CDR3 nucleotides are TGTGCCAGCTCGGAGACACACAATGAGCAGTTCTTC. Translation gives CASSETHNEQFF. The rearrangement joins TRBV7-8 to TRBJ2-1; D unclear. V lost 8 bases and J lost 5, with 10 bases in between. Germline V gene lookup returns CDR1 SGHVS and CDR2 FQNEAQ. The CDR3 length is 12 residues.

This clonotype was seen a few times. The chain employs TRBV20-1 and TRBJ2-1; the D is unclear. Germline V gives CDR1 DFQATT, CDR2 SNEGSKA (reference sequence). The ends were cut back, 6 bases at V and 0 bases at J, with 9 bases in the middle. The CDR3 is made up of 13 amino acids. Written as DNA, the CDR3 is TGCAGTGCCCCGGCGAGCTCCTACAATGAGCAGTTCTTC. The encoded protein is CSAPASSYNEQFF.

This clonotype was detected a few times. This chain links TRBV15 with TRBJ2-5; 9 bases map to TRBD1. With 6 bases clipped from V and 2 bases from J, the junction kept 7 bases outside the gene matches. Germline CDR1 and CDR2: LNHNV and YYDKDF (reference sequence). The CDR3 has 15 residues. CDR3 coding DNA: TGTGCCACCAGTCAGCGGGGACAGGGACAAGAGACCCAGTACTTC. Its translation is CATSQRGQGQETQYF.

The sample holds a few counts of this clonotype. This rearrangement joins TRBV5-1 to TRBJ2-7; TRBD1 aligns across 9 bases. This CDR3 region has 14 residues. V gave up 0 bases and J gave up 3 bases; unmatched junction bases: 1. CDR1 and CDR2 from the germline V gene are SGHRS and YFSETQ. In DNA form, the CDR3 reads TGCGCCAGCAGCTTGGAGGGACAGGGCTACGAGCAGTACTTC. It is translated as CASSLEGQGYEQYF.

This clonotype was seen ten or more times. The chain recombines TRBV20-1 with TRBJ2-3, with 7 bases fitting TRBD1. CDR3 length equals 14 residues. V dropped 3 bases and J dropped 5; count of bases not matched to a gene: 8. CDR1 and CDR2 from the germline V gene are DFQATT and SNEGSKA (reference sequence). CDR3 in DNA: TGCAGTGCTAGTCCCAGACAGGGAGTAGATACGCAGTATTTT. The encoded protein is CSASPRQGVDTQYF.

This sequence joins TRBV5-6 and TRBJ2-7, with a possible D match to TRBD1 (5 bases). The V gene's germline CDR1 is SGHDT and CDR2 YYEEEE. The ends were cut back, 1 base at V and 5 bases at J, with 22 bases in the middle. This CDR3 region has 17 residues. CDR3 bases: TGTGCCAGCAGCTTGTTCCGGTCCACACAGGAGCCCCACGAGCAGTACTTC. Translation: CASSLFRSTQEPHEQYF. Variable domain in full (rest from reference TRBV5-6 and TRBJ2-7): DAGVTQSPTHLIKTRGQQVTLRCSPKSGHDTVSWYQQALGQGPQFIFQYYEEEERQRGNFPDRFSGHQFPNYSSELNVNALLLGDSALYLCASSLFRSTQEPHEQYFGPGTRLTVT.

The chain couples TRBV24-1 to TRBJ1-2, with D hard to call. The CDR3 totals 12 residues. V was shortened by 2 bases and J by 4 bases, with 4 bases between the two germline ends. Germline CDR1 and CDR2: KGHDR and SFDVKD. The CDR3 DNA follows: TGTGCCACCAGTGATTGGGTCTATGGCTACACCTTC. This codes for CATSDWVYGYTF.

The CDR3 DNA follows: TGCGCCAGCAGCGGTGGACTGAGCACAGATACGCAGTATTTT. Amino acids: CASSGGLSTDTQYF. This rearrangement joins TRBV5-1 to TRBJ2-3, with a weak D call TRBD2 (5 bases). CDR3 length: 14 residues. Germline V CDR1 and CDR2: SGHRS, YFSETQ. V lost 4 bases and J 0 bases, leaving 9 bases between the germline ends.

Only a few counts were recorded for this clonotype. The chain links TRBV5-1 to TRBJ2-1, with 7 bases identical to TRBD1. Germline CDR1 reads SGHRS; CDR2 reads YFSETQ. After removal of 4 bases from V and 0 bases from J, the junction contained 4 bases not matched to a gene. There are 15 residues in the CDR3. CDR3 in amino acids: CASSPRQGSYNEQFF. CDR3 sequence (DNA): TGCGCCAGCAGCCCTAGACAGGGCTCCTACAATGAGCAGTTCTTC.

The sample holds many counts of this clonotype. The chain recombines TRBV12-3 or TRBV12-4 with TRBJ2-1; 9 bases map to TRBD2. The CDR3 length is 16 residues. V shed 2 bases and J 3 bases; nucleotides not matched to a gene: 5. The CDR3 DNA is TGTGCCAGCAGTTTATTAGCGGGAGAAATCTACAATGAGCAGTTCTTC. Translation: CASSLLAGEIYNEQFF.

A few counts support this clonotype. This sequence joins TRBV20-1 and TRBJ1-6; TRBD1 matches 8 bases. J was trimmed by 5 bases and V by 7 bases; bases with no gene match: 4. The CDR3 is 13 amino acids. Germline-derived CDR1 and CDR2 are DFQATT and SNEGSKA (reference sequence). The CDR3 DNA follows: TGCAGTGTCAGACAGGGGAATAATTCACCCCTCCACTTT. Translating it yields CSVRQGNNSPLHF.

This clonotype has at least ten counts. This chain uses TRBV6-5 with TRBJ1-1; D is perhaps TRBD1 (5 bases). From germline, CDR1 is MNHEY and CDR2 SVGAGI. The CDR3 spans 14 residues. V was cut by 7 bases and J by 0 bases, with 12 bases left in between. CDR3 residues: CASMGVSMNTEAFF. The CDR3 DNA reads as TGTGCCAGCATGGGGGTTAGCATGAACACTGAAGCTTTCTTT.

This clonotype was seen a handful of times. V gene TRBV5-1 combines with J gene TRBJ2-5; unclear D gene. Germline CDR1 and CDR2: SGHRS and YFSETQ. V gave up 1 base and J gave up 1 base, with 11 bases separating them. The CDR3 contains 15 residues. The CDR3 DNA sequence: TGCGCCAGCAGCTTGCAAGTCCCGAGCCAAGAGACCCAGTACTTC. Its protein is CASSLQVPSQETQYF.

The chain uses TRBV5-1 and TRBJ2-2; no definite D call. This CDR3 spans 14 amino acids. Germline assignment: CDR1 SGHRS and CDR2 YFSETQ. V lost 0 bases and J 6 bases, leaving 9 bases between the germline ends. The CDR3 is CASSLAGFSGELFF. The CDR3 coding sequence is TGCGCCAGCAGCTTGGCCGGGTTCTCCGGGGAGCTGTTTTTT.

The V call is TRBV27, the J call TRBJ2-5, with TRBD1 matching 8 bases. CDR1 is MNHEY, CDR2 SMNVEV, per germline (reference sequence). The ends lost 5 bases at V and 5 bases at J; junction bases unmatched: 7. CDR3 size: 14 residues. CDR3 nucleotide sequence: TGTGCCAGCAGTCAACACAGGGGGACCGAGACCCAGTACTTC. Protein: CASSQHRGTETQYF.

This clonotype occurred a few times. The chain uses TRBV12-5 and TRBJ2-7; 8 bases align to TRBD1. The junction had 7 bases not matched to a gene; V was cut back by 3 bases and J by 6 bases. Per the germline V gene, CDR1 is LGHNT and CDR2 is FRNRAP. The CDR3 extends over 14 amino acids. The CDR3 sequence: CASGFAVTGVEQYF. For the CDR3, the DNA is TGTGCTAGTGGTTTTGCTGTGACAGGGGTCGAGCAGTACTTC.

This clonotype was seen more than once but under ten times. This chain joins TRBV2 and TRBJ2-3, with 12 bases aligning to TRBD2. Germline lookup yields CDR1 SNHLY and CDR2 FYNNEI. CDR3 length equals 15 residues. The J segment lost 4 bases and the V segment lost 9 bases, leaving 8 bases of the junction unmatched. For the CDR3, the DNA is TGTGCCAGGTCTAGCGGGGGGGGAAGGGCAGATACGCAGTATTTT. This encodes CARSSGGGRADTQYF.

In its sample, this clonotype was seen many times. V gene TRBV10-3 combines with J gene TRBJ2-7; TRBD1 is a possible D gene (6 bases). V gave up 3 bases and J gave up 3 bases, with 12 bases separating them. This CDR3 spans 14 amino acids. The germline V gene encodes CDR1 ENHRY and CDR2 SYGVKD. CDR3 loop: CAISESDRNYEQYF. The DNA for the CDR3 is TGTGCCATCAGTGAATCAGACAGGAACTACGAGCAGTACTTC.

This clonotype came up a few times. V usage is TRBV11-2 and J usage is TRBJ2-3; D may be TRBD1 or TRBD2 (5 bases each). The V gene's germline CDR1 is SGHAT and CDR2 FQNNGV. The ends were cut back, 5 bases at V and 2 bases at J, with 14 bases in the middle. The CDR3 loop spans 15 amino acids. The CDR3 reads CASSPGRGPTDTQYF. CDR3 sequence (DNA): TGTGCCAGCAGCCCGGGCCGGGGCCCCACAGATACGCAGTATTTT.

This clonotype has a count of ten or more. DNA for the CDR3: TGTGCCAGCAGCGTAGGGAGCGGAAGGACGAGGACCCAGTACTTC. As protein: CASSVGSGRTRTQYF. V is TRBV9 and J is TRBJ2-5; D is perhaps TRBD2 (5 bases). Germline V lookup: CDR1 SGDLS, CDR2 YYNGEE. The CDR3 extends over 15 amino acids. V was cut by 0 bases and J by 7 bases, with 16 bases left in between.

This clonotype has only a few counts. V usage is TRBV25-1 and J usage is TRBJ2-1; 11 positions agree with TRBD2. The length of the CDR3 is 18 residues. V lost 1 base to trimming and J lost 8 bases; unmatched junction nucleotides: 13. Germline loops: CDR1 MGHDK, CDR2 SYGVNS. CDR3 sequence (DNA): TGTGCCAGCAGTGAATCGTCACGGGGGGCTAGCGGGGGGTATGAGCAGTTCTTC. Amino acids: CASSESSRGASGGYEQFF.